Following are 30 T cell receptor beta chains from one sample sequenced in a study of sequential checkpoint blockade in melanoma. Using immunoSEQ multiplex PCR, the repertoire was profiled, and TCRdb retains in-frame clones only, with some absent. The repertoire holds 15,000 to 20,000 clones, with 65% to 80% as singletons. The treatment denotes: randomized to nivolumab then ipilimumab (arm A) or the reverse (arm B). The sequencing used CD8+ T cells sorted from blood (inferred from file names), collected from a patient given nivolumab and ipilimumab in sequence. The receptors here all came from a human donor with melanoma.

This rearrangement joins TRBV4-2 to TRBJ1-3; 7 bases are a match to TRBD1. Unmatched junction bases numbered 1, after V lost 1 base and J lost 7 bases. Germline V gene lookup returns CDR1 LGHNA and CDR2 YNFKEQ. The CDR3 extends over 13 amino acids. The CDR3 region has the DNA TGTGCCAGCAGCCAAGGGGACAGTAACACCATATATTTT. Its translation: CASSQGDSNTIYF.

The gene calls are TRBV5-6 and TRBJ1-2; no clear D gene. The CDR3 has 14 residues. The V end lost 0 bases, the J end lost 2 bases, and 8 bases lay between the germline ends. Germline CDR1 SGHDT, CDR2 YYEEEE. The CDR3 DNA reads as TGTGCCAGCAGCTTGGCCAGGCCCAACTATGGCTACACCTTC. It is translated as CASSLARPNYGYTF.

Notes on this clone: The DNA is omitted, as the CDR3 cannot be located on it reliably, and the CDR3 follows TCRdb's listing. The genes are TRBV27 and TRBJ2-2; TRBD2 reflects the table's D call only, with no check against the DNA. The germline V gene has CDR1 MNHEY and CDR2 SMNVEV (reference sequence). Inclusive of both ends, the CDR3 amounts to 15 amino acids. This CDR3 reads CASSLFPLRAGELFF.

The chain joins TRBV5-8 to TRBJ1-4, with 8 bases that match TRBD1. The CDR3 sequence is 16 residues long. V dropped 0 bases and J dropped 0; count of bases not matched to a gene: 1. Germline CDR1 is SGHTS and CDR2 is YDEGEE. CDR3 amino acids: CASSLGTGTTNEKLFF. As DNA, the CDR3 is TGTGCCAGCAGCTTGGGGACAGGGACAACTAATGAAAAACTGTTTTTT. Filled out from reference TRBV5-8 and TRBJ1-4, the complete variable domain reads EAGVTQSPTHLIKTRGQQATLRCSPISGHTSVYWYQQALGLGLQFLLWYDEGEERNRGNFPPRFSGRQFPNYSSELNVNALELEDSALYLCASSLGTGTTNEKLFFGSGTQLSVL.

The rearrangement links TRBV6-5 to TRBJ1-5; no firm D call. Germline V gene data show CDR1 as MNHEY and CDR2 as SVGAGI. V dropped 8 bases and J dropped 4 bases, with 15 bases sitting between them. The CDR3 loop spans 14 amino acids. In DNA form, the CDR3 reads TGTGCCAGCCGACGAGGGCGGGGAAATCAGCCCCAGCATTTT. Translating it yields CASRRGRGNQPQHF.

This clone appeared once. The V gene is TRBV27, the J gene TRBJ2-3; 12 bases are a match to TRBD2. The CDR3 has 14 amino acids. CDR1 and CDR2 (germline): MNHEY, SMNVEV (reference sequence). Unmatched junction bases numbered 1, after V lost 5 bases and J lost 4 bases. The CDR3 DNA is TGTGCCAGCAGTCCTAGCGGGGGGGCAGATACGCAGTATTTT. This encodes CASSPSGGADTQYF.

As for this clone: The sample holds other DNA sequences that translate to the same CDR3. The chain combines TRBV9 with TRBJ2-7, with TRBD2 identical over 7 bases. Germline V gene lookup returns CDR1 SGDLS and CDR2 YYNGEE. V was pared by 0 bases and J by 3 bases, with 3 bases of the junction left unmatched. This CDR3 comprises 14 residues. The CDR3 DNA reads TGTGCCAGCAGCGTAGCTACGGGGGGCTACGAGCAGTACTTC. Translated: CASSVATGGYEQYF.

This clone has only one observation. V is TRBV5-6 and J is TRBJ1-4, with D perhaps matching TRBD1 (5 bases). The CDR3 extends over 14 amino acids. Germline CDR1 is SGHDT and CDR2 is YYEEEE. Trimming left V 5 bases short and J 5 bases short, with 13 bases between. The CDR3 is CASSSGSPNEKLFF. CDR3 DNA sequence: TGTGCCAGCAGTTCAGGGTCCCCGAATGAAAAACTGTTTTTT. The whole variable domain, remainder taken from reference TRBV5-6 and TRBJ1-4, is DAGVTQSPTHLIKTRGQQVTLRCSPKSGHDTVSWYQQALGQGPQFIFQYYEEEERQRGNFPDRFSGHQFPNYSSELNVNALLLGDSALYLCASSSGSPNEKLFFGSGTQLSVL.

The V and J genes are TRBV13 and TRBJ1-5; a weak D match, TRBD1 (5 bases). Trimming removed 0 bases from V and 6 bases from J, with 6 bases in between. The germline V gene encodes CDR1 PRHDT and CDR2 FYEKMQ (reference sequence). This CDR3 comprises 13 residues. The CDR3 nucleotides read TGTGCCAGCAGCTTAGGCAGGGTTCAGCCCCAGCATTTT. Its translation is CASSLGRVQPQHF.

This clone was seen only a few times. The chain combines TRBV7-9 with TRBJ1-1, with D possibly matching TRBD1 (6 bases). The CDR3 runs 16 residues. Germline V lookup: CDR1 SEHNR, CDR2 FQNEAQ (reference sequence). Trimming pared 0 bases from V and 0 bases from J, leaving 11 bases between. CDR3 bases: TGTGCCAGCAGCTTAGCCTTGACAGGCATGAACACTGAAGCTTTCTTT. Translation: CASSLALTGMNTEAFF.

This chain joins TRBV7-9 and TRBJ2-5, with TRBD1 matching over 11 bases. The CDR3 has 14 amino acids. Germline CDR1 reads SEHNR; CDR2 reads FQNEAQ (reference sequence). Trimming took 4 bases from V and 2 from J; bases not matched to a gene: 0. For the CDR3, the DNA is TGTGCCAGCAGCTGGGACAGGGGGCAAGAGACCCAGTACTTC. It specifies CASSWDRGQETQYF.

The V and J genes are TRBV29-1 and TRBJ2-1; 11 nucleotides align to TRBD2. CDR3 length equals 14 residues. Germline trimming cut 4 bases from V and 3 bases from J; bases unmatched to any gene: 2. Germline V gene sequence: CDR1 SQVTM, CDR2 ANQGSEA. The CDR3 nucleotides read TGCAGCGTTGTGGGACTAGCGGACTACAATGAGCAGTTCTTC. Amino acids: CSVVGLADYNEQFF.

The genes are TRBV6-5 and TRBJ2-1, with D possibly matching TRBD1 (6 bases). V lost 2 bases and J lost 0, with 8 bases in between. The germline V gene encodes CDR1 MNHEY and CDR2 SVGAGI. CDR3 size: 15 residues. The CDR3 is CASSYQGSSYNEQFF. CDR3 nucleotides: TGTGCCAGCAGTTACCAGGGGAGCTCCTACAATGAGCAGTTCTTC.

This clone was observed once. The rearrangement joins TRBV5-1 to TRBJ2-5, with 13 bases fitting TRBD2. V gave up 2 bases and J gave up 4 bases; unmatched junction bases: 2. Germline CDR1 SGHRS, CDR2 YFSETQ. The CDR3 covers 15 residues. CDR3 sequence (DNA): TGCGCCAGCAGCTTTACTAGCGGGGGGGCAGAGACCCAGTACTTC. This translates into CASSFTSGGAETQYF.

The chain couples TRBV10-2 to TRBJ2-5; D unclear. The CDR3 loop spans 12 amino acids. V shed 0 bases and J shed 4 bases, with 3 bases lying between them. The germline CDR1 and CDR2 sequences are WSHSY and SAAADI. This CDR3 reads CASSESRETQYF. CDR3 DNA sequence: TGCGCCAGCAGTGAGTCCCGAGAGACCCAGTACTTC.

Within the sample, this clone is large (0.1 to 1%). DNA of the CDR3: TGTGCCAGCAGCGTTATCGAGCTAACTTGCAATCAGCCCCAGCATTTT. Protein: CASSVIELTCNQPQHF. This sequence joins TRBV21-1 and TRBJ1-5. TRBV21-1 is a recognized pseudogene. The CDR3 is 16 residues long.

The V gene is TRBV28, the J gene TRBJ2-1; weak D call: TRBD1 (6 bases). Germline V gives CDR1 MDHEN, CDR2 SYDVKM. V lost 6 bases and J 2 bases, leaving 14 bases between the germline ends. This CDR3 is 15 amino acids long. The CDR3 DNA reads TGTGCCAGCAGCGTCTCAGGGGAACCCTACAATGAGCAGTTCTTC. Its translation: CASSVSGEPYNEQFF.

By proportion, this clone is medium-sized. The chain carries TRBV5-4 and TRBJ1-2; no reliable D call. The CDR3 covers 15 residues. V was pared by 0 bases and J by 7 bases, with 16 bases between. The germline V gene has CDR1 SGHNT and CDR2 YYREEE (reference sequence). This CDR3 reads CASSLGRGEGSGYTF. CDR3 in DNA: TGTGCCAGCAGCTTGGGGCGGGGAGAAGGGTCTGGCTACACCTTC.

V gene TRBV10-3 combines with J gene TRBJ2-7; possibly TRBD1 for D (5 bases). CDR3 length: 17 residues. Trimming took 0 bases from V and 5 from J, leaving 20 bases between them. Germline V gives CDR1 ENHRY, CDR2 SYGVKD. The DNA for the CDR3 is TGTGCCATCAGTGAGTCGCAGGGCAATGGCTTAAGAGACGAGCAGTACGTC. This codes for CAISESQGNGLRDEQYV.

V is TRBV7-9 and J is TRBJ2-6, with a possible D match to TRBD1 (5 bases). Germline V CDR1 and CDR2: SEHNR, FQNEAQ (reference sequence). V gave up 5 bases and J gave up 3 bases, with 8 bases separating them. CDR3 length: 14 amino acids. The CDR3: CASSPRVGANVLTF. CDR3 nucleotides: TGTGCCAGCAGCCCCAGGGTTGGGGCCAACGTCCTGACTTTC.

The chain recombines TRBV27 with TRBJ1-2; 9 nucleotides align to TRBD1. Germline values: CDR1 MNHEY, CDR2 SMNVEV (reference sequence). The V segment lost 5 bases and the J segment 4 bases; nucleotides outside the gene matches: 5. CDR3 size: 14 residues. The CDR3 reads CASSPGTGSYGYTF. CDR3 DNA sequence: TGTGCCAGCAGTCCCGGGACAGGGAGCTATGGCTACACCTTC.

V and J are TRBV27 and TRBJ2-5, with 7 bases identical to TRBD1. Germline V gene sequence: CDR1 MNHEY, CDR2 SMNVEV (reference sequence). This CDR3 spans 14 amino acids. Losses at the gene ends were 6 bases for V and 5 bases for J; bases not matched to a gene: 9. In DNA form, the CDR3 reads TGTGCCAGCAGCCTGACAGGGATTCAGGAGACCCAGTACTTC. Translating gives CASSLTGIQETQYF.

This clone has only a few counts. V is TRBV9 and J is TRBJ1-3; TRBD1 aligns across 7 bases. Trimming at V came to 0 bases and at J to 1 base, leaving 4 bases not matched to a gene. CDR1 is SGDLS, CDR2 YYNGEE, per germline. CDR3 length equals 16 residues. This CDR3 is CASSVAAGGSGNTIYF. Written as DNA, the CDR3 is TGTGCCAGCAGCGTAGCGGCAGGGGGGTCTGGAAACACCATATATTTT.

The chain couples TRBV27 to TRBJ1-6, with D uncertain. CDR3 length: 12 amino acids. The V gene lost 7 bases and the J gene lost 10 bases, with 11 bases spanning the gap. CDR1 is MNHEY and CDR2 is SMNVEV in the germline V gene (reference sequence). CDR3 sequence (DNA): TGTGCCAGCACCTTCGCGGGGTCACCCCTCCACTTT. The encoded protein is CASTFAGSPLHF.

This clone was seen only a few times. The rearrangement joins TRBV5-8 to TRBJ1-1; 7 nucleotides line up with TRBD1. The ends lost 4 bases at V and 4 bases at J; junction bases unmatched: 10. Germline loops: CDR1 SGHTS, CDR2 YDEGEE. The CDR3 has 15 residues. The CDR3 reads CASSQVMTGITEAFF. CDR3 in DNA: TGTGCCAGCAGCCAAGTTATGACAGGGATCACTGAAGCTTTCTTT.

V is TRBV9 and J is TRBJ2-1; possibly TRBD2 for D (7 bases). Trimming left V 0 bases short and J 6 bases short, with 13 bases between. Germline V lookup: CDR1 SGDLS, CDR2 YYNGEE. The CDR3 totals 15 residues. CDR3 coding DNA: TGTGCCAGCAGCGTAGTCGGGGGGCCATTCAATGAGCAGTTCTTC. It is translated as CASSVVGGPFNEQFF. Using reference TRBV9 and TRBJ2-1 for the parts outside the CDR3, the full variable domain is DSGVTQTPKHLITATGQRVTLRCSPRSGDLSVYWYQQSLDQGLQFLIQYYNGEERAKGNILERFSAQQFPDLHSELNLSSLELGDSALYFCASSVVGGPFNEQFFGPGTRLTVL.

The chain employs TRBV6-1 and TRBJ2-7, with TRBD1 matching over 11 bases. CDR1 and CDR2 (germline): MNHNS, SASEGT. The J segment lost 0 bases and the V segment lost 4 bases, leaving 2 bases of the junction unmatched. This CDR3 is 15 amino acids long. CDR3 loop: CASSAGTGGSYEQYV. DNA for the CDR3: TGTGCCAGCAGTGCAGGGACAGGGGGCTCCTACGAGCAGTACGTC.

The V call is TRBV11-2, the J call TRBJ1-6, with D perhaps TRBD1 (5 bases). CDR1 and CDR2 (germline): SGHAT, FQNNGV. V was cut by 5 bases and J by 10 bases, with 12 bases left in between. This CDR3 has 13 residues. The CDR3 loop is CASSTDSRSPLHF. The CDR3 DNA reads TGTGCCAGCAGCACAGACAGTCGCTCACCCCTCCACTTT.

The chain employs TRBV6-1 and TRBJ2-5; D remains unclear. The end of the DNA fits TRBJ2-7 better, so the J call may be wrong. The CDR3 runs 15 residues. CDR1 is MNHNS, CDR2 SASEGT, per germline. The CDR3 bases are TGTGCCAGCAGTGAATACCGGGTTCCCTCCTACGAGCAGTACTTC. Amino acid sequence: CASSEYRVPSYEQYF.

This clone was picked up a small number of times. J is TRBJ1-2 and V is TRBV5-5; 7 bases are shared with TRBD1. Germline lookup yields CDR1 SGHKS and CDR2 YYEKEE (reference sequence). The CDR3 covers 16 residues. With 4 bases clipped from V and 0 bases from J, the junction kept 9 bases outside the gene matches. CDR3 in amino acids: CASSPRQGPANYGYTF. In DNA form, the CDR3 reads TGTGCCAGCAGCCCAAGACAGGGACCAGCTAACTATGGCTACACCTTC.